This paragraph reports one TCR beta chain. This sample stems from a study of control samples from healthy donors and cancer patients. CDR3 size: 14 residues. V lost 1 base, J lost 0 bases, and 7 bases lay in between. Germline CDR1 reads SGHVS; CDR2 reads FQNEAQ. The protocol was immunoSEQ multiplex PCR, while the TCRdb copy is restricted to in-frame clones and leaves out a portion. The table has fewer than 95,000 clones, over 65% seen once. Sequences were obtained from blood. The sequence came from a woman in her forties in good health. The chain carries TRBV7-8 and TRBJ2-7; D remains unclear. The CDR3 DNA is TGTGCCAGCAGCTTAGGTACGGGCTCCTACGAGCAGTACTTC. This codes for CASSLGTGSYEQYF.